This T cell receptor beta chain was documented in a study of cytomegalovirus exposure and HLA in healthy donors. Primers: 60 Vbeta forward and 13 Jbeta reverse. Profiling relied on immunoSEQ multiplex PCR, and the TCRdb table lists in-frame clones only, not all of them. The sample has about 200,000 clones, around 77% seen once. The CDR3 is 11 residues long. Deletions cut 7 bases from V and 1 base from J, with 4 bases between. Germline values: CDR1 SEHNR, CDR2 FQNEAQ (reference sequence). The rearrangement uses TRBV7-9 and TRBJ1-2; D uncertain. The origin of this receptor is a woman aged 25 to 39 in good health and CMV-seronegative. Source material: PBMCs. The CDR3 coding sequence is TGTGCCAGCACTCGTAACTATGGCTACACCTTC. It translates to CASTRNYGYTF.